This T cell receptor beta chain was retrieved from a study of T-cell reconstitution after alpha-beta-depleted transplantation in children. The CDR3 has 14 amino acids. The ends lost 4 bases at V and 5 bases at J; junction bases unmatched: 7. Per the germline V gene, CDR1 is SGHRS and CDR2 is YFSETQ. The authors prepared the TCRbeta library with unique molecular identifiers. Via MiXCR, TCRdb re-called the PCR reads, giving one row per CDR3 protein. The table lists a few hundred thousand distinct CDR3 sequences, about 8.8% of them singletons. This clonotype was observed many times. J is TRBJ2-7 and V is TRBV5-1, with 9 bases matching TRBD1. The receptor was isolated from a human donor who donated a stem cell graft to a child with SCID. The input for sequencing was PBMCs from the stem cell graft donor, taken from the stem cell graft. As DNA, the CDR3 is TGCGCCAGCAGCGCGGGACAGGGAATCGACGAGCAGTACTTC. It encodes CASSAGQGIDEQYF.